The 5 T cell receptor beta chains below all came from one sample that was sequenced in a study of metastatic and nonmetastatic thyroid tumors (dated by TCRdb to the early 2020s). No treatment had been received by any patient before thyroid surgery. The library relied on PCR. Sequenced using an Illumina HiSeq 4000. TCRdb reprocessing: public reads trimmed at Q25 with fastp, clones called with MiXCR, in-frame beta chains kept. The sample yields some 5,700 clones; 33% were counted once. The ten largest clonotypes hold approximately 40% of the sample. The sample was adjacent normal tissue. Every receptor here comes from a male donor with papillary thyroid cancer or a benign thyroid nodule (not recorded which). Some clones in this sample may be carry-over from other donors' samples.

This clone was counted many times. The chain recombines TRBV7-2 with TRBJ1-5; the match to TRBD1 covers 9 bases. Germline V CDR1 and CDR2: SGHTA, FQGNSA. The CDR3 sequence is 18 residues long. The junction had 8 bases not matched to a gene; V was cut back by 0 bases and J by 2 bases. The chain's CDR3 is CASSLAVQGASGNQPQHF. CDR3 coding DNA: TGTGCCAGCAGCTTAGCGGTACAGGGGGCAAGTGGCAATCAGCCCCAGCATTTT.

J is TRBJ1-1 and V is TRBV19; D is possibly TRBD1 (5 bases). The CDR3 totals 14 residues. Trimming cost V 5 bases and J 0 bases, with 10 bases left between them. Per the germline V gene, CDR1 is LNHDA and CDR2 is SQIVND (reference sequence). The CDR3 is CASSPAGLNTEAFF. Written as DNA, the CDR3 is TGTGCCAGTAGTCCCGCAGGGCTGAACACTGAAGCTTTCTTT.

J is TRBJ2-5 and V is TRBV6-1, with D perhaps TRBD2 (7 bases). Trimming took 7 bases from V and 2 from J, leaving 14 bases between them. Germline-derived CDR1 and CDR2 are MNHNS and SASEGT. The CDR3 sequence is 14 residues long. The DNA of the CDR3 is TGTGCCAGCACTCAACGGGGGGCACAAGAGACCCAGTACTTC. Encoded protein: CASTQRGAQETQYF.

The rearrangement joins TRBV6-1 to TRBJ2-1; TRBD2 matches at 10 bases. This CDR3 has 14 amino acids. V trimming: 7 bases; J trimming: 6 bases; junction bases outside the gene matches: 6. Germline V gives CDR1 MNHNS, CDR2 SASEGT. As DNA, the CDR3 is TGTGCCAGCACCCCGGGACTAGCGAGCAATGAGCAGTTCTTC. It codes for CASTPGLASNEQFF.

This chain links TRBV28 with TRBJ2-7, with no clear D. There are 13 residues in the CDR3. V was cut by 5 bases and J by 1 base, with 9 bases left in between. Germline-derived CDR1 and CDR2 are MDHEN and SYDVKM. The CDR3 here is CASSPHPSYEQYF. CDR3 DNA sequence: TGTGCCAGCAGTCCTCACCCTTCCTACGAGCAGTACTTC. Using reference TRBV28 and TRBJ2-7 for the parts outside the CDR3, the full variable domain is DVKVTQSSRYLVKRTGEKVFLECVQDMDHENMFWYRQDPGLGLRLIYFSYDVKMKEKGDIPEGYSVSREKKERFSLILESASTNQTSMYLCASSPHPSYEQYFGPGTRLTVT.